One sample yielded the 28 T cell receptor beta chains listed below, sequenced in a study of Ad26.COV2.S vaccination and SARS-CoV-2 variants. Produced via immunoSEQ multiplex PCR; TCRdb's table is partial and in-frame only. The sample lists around 300,000 clones, roughly nine tenths occurring once. Documented treatment: around 19 received Ad26.COV2.S at low or high dose, single or two shots; a few received placebo; per-sample allocation not given. The investigators took samples on day 63 after the first vaccine or placebo injection. The sequenced sample was peripheral blood, obtained in a trial of Ad26.COV2.S vaccine versus placebo. Receptors were obtained from a person between 18 and 60 years old who received the Ad26.COV2.S COVID-19 vaccine or a placebo.

This clone was seen a handful of times. One junction end does not reproduce the germline sequence, and a read error may be involved. The chain has TRBV6-5 and TRBJ2-7, with 9 bases lining up with TRBD2. Germline assignment: CDR1 MNHEY and CDR2 SVGAGI. The CDR3 is 12 residues long. CDR3 coding DNA: TGTGGCAGCGGGGGGATTCTATACGAGCAGTACTTC. Protein product: CGSGGILYEQYF.

The chain has TRBV6-5 and TRBJ2-3, with 7 positions matching TRBD1. Germline V gives CDR1 MNHEY, CDR2 SVGAGI. Trimming removed 5 bases from V and 2 bases from J; junction bases left unmatched: 4. The CDR3 contains 14 residues. DNA of the CDR3: TGTGCCAGCAGTCGGGACAGTTTCACAGATACGCAGTATTTT. This codes for CASSRDSFTDTQYF.

This chain uses TRBV5-1 with TRBJ2-3; D is undetermined. The germline V gene encodes CDR1 SGHRS and CDR2 YFSETQ. With 0 bases removed from V and 0 bases from J, the gap between germline ends came to 8 bases. The CDR3 is 15 residues long. In DNA form, the CDR3 reads TGCGCCAGCAGCTTGGACACCCCTAGCACAGATACGCAGTATTTT. It specifies CASSLDTPSTDTQYF.

The genes are TRBV15 and TRBJ1-6, with D unclear. CDR3 size: 14 residues. With 1 base removed from V and 9 bases from J, the gap between germline ends came to 10 bases. Germline V CDR1 and CDR2: LNHNV, YYDKDF (reference sequence). CDR3 sequence (DNA): TGTGCCACCAGCAGAGGAGGACGGTCTTCACCCCTCCACTTT. Translation gives CATSRGGRSSPLHF.

In its sample, this clone was seen once. The CDR3 sequence: CASSIRPLRGTEAFF. The DNA for the CDR3 is TGTGCCAGCTCAATTCGACCCCTTAGGGGGACTGAAGCTTTCTTT. V is TRBV27 and J is TRBJ1-1; D may be TRBD1 (6 bases). The germline gives CDR1 MNHEY, CDR2 SMNVEV (reference sequence). V lost 8 bases and J 5 bases, leaving 21 bases between the germline ends. The CDR3 length is 15 residues.

This clone was observed a few times. This sequence joins TRBV28 and TRBJ2-7, with 8 bases identical to TRBD2. This CDR3 has 14 amino acids. Germline V gene sequence: CDR1 MDHEN, CDR2 SYDVKM. Trimming cost V 6 bases and J 5 bases; bases outside gene matches: 9. CDR3 sequence reads: CASRAGVLQDEQYF. For the CDR3, the DNA is TGTGCCAGCAGAGCGGGAGTACTCCAGGACGAGCAGTACTTC.

V usage is TRBV25-1 and J usage is TRBJ2-1; 9 nucleotides align to TRBD1. With V trimmed by 3 bases and J by 12 bases, 9 bases remained unmatched. This CDR3 comprises 14 residues. Looked up from germline, CDR1 is MGHDK and CDR2 is SYGVNS. CDR3 sequence: CASSERTGVNVQFF. CDR3 nucleotide sequence: TGTGCCAGCAGTGAGCGGACAGGGGTCAACGTGCAGTTCTTC. The full variable domain, its missing parts supplied by reference TRBV25-1 and TRBJ2-1, is EADIYQTPRYLVIGTGKKITLECSQTMGHDKMYWYQQDPGMELHLIHYSYGVNSTEKGDLSSESTVSRIRTEHFPLTLESARPSHTSQYLCASSERTGVNVQFFGPGTRLTVL.

The chain combines TRBV7-2 with TRBJ1-2; 9 bases line up with TRBD1. CDR1 and CDR2 from the germline V gene are SGHTA and FQGNSA. V shed 4 bases, J shed 7 bases, and the junction held 7 bases outside the gene matches. The CDR3 runs to 14 residues. CDR3 coding DNA: TGTGCCAGCAGCTCGTCGGGACAGGGTATTGGCTACACCTTC. Translating gives CASSSSGQGIGYTF.

The rearrangement uses TRBV25-1 and TRBJ1-3; 7 bases fit TRBD1. The CDR3 runs 14 residues. The V segment lost 3 bases and the J segment 4 bases; nucleotides outside the gene matches: 3. Per germline, CDR1 MGHDK and CDR2 SYGVNS. The CDR3 region is CASSETGSGNTIYF. Here the CDR3 DNA reads TGTGCCAGCAGTGAGACAGGGTCCGGAAACACCATATATTTT. Variable domain in full (rest from reference TRBV25-1 and TRBJ1-3): EADIYQTPRYLVIGTGKKITLECSQTMGHDKMYWYQQDPGMELHLIHYSYGVNSTEKGDLSSESTVSRIRTEHFPLTLESARPSHTSQYLCASSETGSGNTIYFGEGSWLTVV.

In nucleotides, the CDR3 is TGCGCCAGCAGCTTGGCCGGGACAGGGATGGTGGGCACAGATACGCAGTATTTT. This encodes CASSLAGTGMVGTDTQYF. The genes are TRBV5-1 and TRBJ2-3, with 9 bases fitting TRBD1. CDR1 is SGHRS, CDR2 YFSETQ, per germline. This CDR3 contains 18 residues. V was pared by 0 bases and J by 1 base, with 9 bases of the junction left unmatched. The full variable domain, completed using reference TRBV5-1 and TRBJ2-3, is KAGVTQTPRYLIKTRGQQVTLSCSPISGHRSVSWYQQTPGQGLQFLFEYFSETQRNKGNFPGRFSGRQFSNSRSEMNVSTLELGDSALYLCASSLAGTGMVGTDTQYFGPGTRLTVL.

This chain joins TRBV19 and TRBJ1-2, with no clear D. V was cut by 4 bases and J by 6 bases, with 18 bases left in between. Germline V gene sequence: CDR1 LNHDA, CDR2 SQIVND (reference sequence). This CDR3 has 15 amino acids. The CDR3 region is CASSTTSRASHGYTF. The CDR3 nucleotides are TGTGCCAGTAGTACAACATCCCGGGCCTCACATGGCTACACCTTC.

This chain joins TRBV19 and TRBJ1-1; D is possibly TRBD1 (6 bases). Germline CDR1 and CDR2: LNHDA and SQIVND (reference sequence). The ends were cut back, 8 bases at V and 0 bases at J, with 10 bases in the middle. The CDR3 is made up of 13 amino acids. The CDR3 loop is CASLDSMNTEAFF. Written as DNA, the CDR3 is TGTGCCAGTTTGGACAGCATGAACACTGAAGCTTTCTTT.

The rearrangement uses TRBV28 and TRBJ2-7; TRBD2 matches at 7 bases. With V trimmed by 4 bases and J by 2 bases, 8 bases remained unmatched. The CDR3 length is 15 residues. Germline CDR1 is MDHEN and CDR2 is SYDVKM. The CDR3 bases are TGTGCCAGCAGTTCCCCGACTAGCCGAGCCTACGAGCAGTACTTC. This gives the protein CASSSPTSRAYEQYF.

V is TRBV5-1 and J is TRBJ2-7; maybe TRBD1 (6 bases). The ends were cut back, 4 bases at V and 3 bases at J, with 11 bases in the middle. Germline lookup yields CDR1 SGHRS and CDR2 YFSETQ. This CDR3 has 13 amino acids. The DNA for the CDR3 is TGCGCCAGCAGCCGACCGGACAGCTACGAGCAGTACTTC. Translated, it gives CASSRPDSYEQYF.

The rearrangement links TRBV6-2 or TRBV6-3 to TRBJ1-2; 9 positions match TRBD1. The CDR3 totals 15 residues. The J segment lost 4 bases and the V segment lost 2 bases, leaving 5 bases of the junction unmatched. In germline, CDR1 is MNHEY, CDR2 SVGEGT. Written as DNA, the CDR3 is TGTGCCAGCAGTTACGGACAGGGGATCGCCTATGGCTACACCTTC. Its translation is CASSYGQGIAYGYTF.

This rearrangement joins TRBV19 to TRBJ2-2; no clear D gene. This CDR3 has 13 residues. V was shortened by 4 bases and J by 6 bases, with 9 bases between the two germline ends. CDR1 LNHDA and CDR2 SQIVND come from the germline V gene (reference sequence). DNA of the CDR3: TGTGCCAGTAGTACCCTCGCGGCCGGGGAGCTGTTTTTT. Translating gives CASSTLAAGELFF.

This chain connects TRBV27 to TRBJ1-6, with a possible D match to TRBD1 (5 bases). Trimming stripped 6 bases from V and 12 bases from J, with 12 bases between. The CDR3 runs 12 residues. Germline V lookup: CDR1 MNHEY, CDR2 SMNVEV (reference sequence). CDR3 region: CASRTLGEPLHF. CDR3 DNA sequence: TGTGCCAGCAGAACCCTAGGGGAACCCCTCCACTTT.

J is TRBJ2-3 and V is TRBV24-1; 11 bases match TRBD1. Germline lookup yields CDR1 KGHDR and CDR2 SFDVKD. This CDR3 region has 16 residues. Unmatched junction bases numbered 9, after V lost 4 bases and J lost 7 bases. The CDR3, as DNA: TGTGCCACCAGTGACACACATGGACAGGGGGCGAATACGCAGTATTTT. Encoded protein: CATSDTHGQGANTQYF.

The CDR3 here is CASSFKKRDTDTQYF. The CDR3 coding sequence is TGTGCCAGCAGCTTTAAGAAGCGGGACACAGATACGCAGTATTTT. The V and J genes are TRBV7-7 and TRBJ2-3; 7 nucleotides line up with TRBD2. V trimming: 3 bases; J trimming: 2 bases; junction bases outside the gene matches: 5. The CDR3 runs 15 residues. The V gene's germline CDR1 is SSHAT and CDR2 FNYEAQ (reference sequence).

V and J are TRBV19 and TRBJ1-2; no reliable D call. This CDR3 region has 10 residues. V was cut by 6 bases and J by 3 bases, with 2 bases left in between. Per the germline V gene, CDR1 is LNHDA and CDR2 is SQIVND (reference sequence). The CDR3 is CASSHYGYTF. CDR3 bases: TGTGCCAGTAGCCACTATGGCTACACCTTC.

The rearrangement uses TRBV19 and TRBJ2-3; TRBD2 is a possible D gene (6 bases). Germline-derived CDR1 and CDR2 are LNHDA and SQIVND (reference sequence). The CDR3 is 15 residues long. V lost 5 bases, J lost 3 bases, and 15 bases lay in between. The CDR3 here is CASSPGGRLTDTQYF. Here the CDR3 DNA reads TGTGCCAGTAGTCCCGGAGGGCGTCTGACAGATACGCAGTATTTT.

The gene calls are TRBV3-1 (or the pseudogene TRBV3-2) and TRBJ2-2; no firm D call. The CDR3 has 14 residues. From germline, CDR1 is LGHDT and CDR2 YNNKEL (reference sequence). Deletions cut 3 bases from V and 4 bases from J, with 9 bases between. CDR3 sequence reads: CASSHRRTTGELFF. As DNA, the CDR3 is TGTGCCAGCAGCCATCGCAGGACCACCGGGGAGCTGTTTTTT.

The chain is built from TRBV9 and TRBJ1-2, with D possibly TRBD1 on 5 matching bases. CDR1 is SGDLS, CDR2 YYNGEE, per germline. The CDR3 runs 14 residues. Trimming left V 0 bases short and J 4 bases short, with 10 bases between. The CDR3 loop reads CASSVAGRPYGYTF. The CDR3 DNA follows: TGTGCCAGCAGCGTAGCGGGACGGCCCTATGGCTACACCTTC.

This clone came up a few times. The chain recombines TRBV4-1 with TRBJ2-5; 7 bases map to TRBD1. This CDR3 region has 16 residues. The germline CDR1 and CDR2 sequences are MGHRA and YSYEKL. V was clipped by 1 base and J by 5 bases; unmatched bases: 10. Here the CDR3 reads CASSQVGQVRRETQYF. As DNA, the CDR3 is TGCGCCAGCAGCCAAGTCGGACAGGTCCGTAGGGAGACCCAGTACTTC.

The rearrangement links TRBV7-3 to TRBJ1-2, with a weak D call TRBD1 (6 bases). Trimming cost V 5 bases and J 0 bases, with 22 bases left between them. The CDR3 runs 18 residues. In germline, CDR1 is SGHTA, CDR2 FQGTGA. The CDR3 DNA reads TGTGCCAGCAGCCCCTTCGCCCCAACAGGGATAGCTAACTATGGCTACACCTTC. Protein: CASSPFAPTGIANYGYTF.

The V call is TRBV11-2, the J call TRBJ2-3; D gene ambiguous. CDR3 length: 14 amino acids. CDR1 and CDR2 from the germline V gene are SGHAT and FQNNGV. The V end lost 1 base, the J end lost 5 bases, and 10 bases lay between the germline ends. This CDR3 reads CASSLGPYEDTQYF. The DNA for the CDR3 is TGTGCCAGCAGCTTAGGCCCATATGAAGATACGCAGTATTTT. Using reference TRBV11-2 and TRBJ2-3 for the parts outside the CDR3, the full variable domain is EAGVAQSPRYKIIEKRQSVAFWCNPISGHATLYWYQQILGQGPKLLIQFQNNGVVDDSQLPKDRFSAERLKGVDSTLKIQPAKLEDSAVYLCASSLGPYEDTQYFGPGTRLTVL.

This sequence joins TRBV7-9 and TRBJ2-1; no clear D. There are 13 residues in the CDR3. From germline, CDR1 is SEHNR and CDR2 FQNEAQ (reference sequence). Between the trimmed V and J ends, which lost 5 bases and 5 bases, there was a span of 10 bases. In nucleotides, the CDR3 is TGTGCCAGCAGCCCCGACATCAACAATGAGCAGTTCTTC. As protein: CASSPDINNEQFF.

This clone was seen once. The V call is TRBV19, the J call TRBJ1-1; 12 bases match TRBD1. The CDR3 consists of 13 residues. V gave up 8 bases and J gave up 5 bases; unmatched junction bases: 3. Germline-derived CDR1 and CDR2 are LNHDA and SQIVND (reference sequence). CDR3 sequence (DNA): TGTGCCAGTCGGGACAGGGGGCGGACTGAAGCTTTCTTT. Translated: CASRDRGRTEAFF. Looking up the rest from reference TRBV19 and TRBJ1-1 gives the full variable domain: DGGITQSPKYLFRKEGQNVTLSCEQNLNHDAMYWYRQDPGQGLRLIYYSQIVNDFQKGDIAEGYSVSREKKESFPLTVTSAQKNPTAFYLCASRDRGRTEAFFGQGTRLTVV.